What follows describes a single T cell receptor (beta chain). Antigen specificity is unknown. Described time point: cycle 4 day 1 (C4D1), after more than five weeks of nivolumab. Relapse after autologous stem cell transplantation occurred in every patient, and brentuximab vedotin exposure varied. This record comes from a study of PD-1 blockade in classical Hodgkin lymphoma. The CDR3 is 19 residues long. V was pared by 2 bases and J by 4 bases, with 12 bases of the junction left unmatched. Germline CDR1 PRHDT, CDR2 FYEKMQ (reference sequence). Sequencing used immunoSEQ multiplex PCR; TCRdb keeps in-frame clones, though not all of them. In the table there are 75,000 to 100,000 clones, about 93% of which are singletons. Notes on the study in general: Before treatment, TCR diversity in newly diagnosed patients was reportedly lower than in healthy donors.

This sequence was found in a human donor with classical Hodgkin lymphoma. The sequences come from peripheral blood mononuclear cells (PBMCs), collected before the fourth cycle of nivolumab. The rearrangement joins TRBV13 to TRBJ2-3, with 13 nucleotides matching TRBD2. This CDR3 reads CASSLSTGLAGAVPDTQYF. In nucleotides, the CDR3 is TGTGCCAGCAGCTTATCTACCGGACTAGCGGGAGCCGTACCAGATACGCAGTATTTT.